These T cell receptor beta chains were read from a single sample in a study of cytomegalovirus exposure and HLA in healthy donors. Profiled with immunoSEQ multiplex PCR; TCRdb holds only in-frame clones, not every one. The data show 110,000 to 150,000 clones, around 83% seen once. Sequencing input: PBMCs. These receptors all come from a male donor in good health and CMV-seropositive. Both conserved end residues are part of each CDR3. D genes are given only for firm matches. Some rows mark clone size as missing; the rest say once, few, many or name a class of expanded clone.

TRBJ2-2,TRBV11-1,.,TRBD1,TGTGCCAGCAGCTTAGCGCGGGGAGGACAGGGACGCGCAGGGGAGCTGTTTTTT,CASSLARGGQGRAGELFF
TRBJ2-7,TRBV6-1,.,TRBD1,TGTGCCAGCAGTGTATCCGGGACAGGGGTCTCCTACGAGCAGTACTTC,CASSVSGTGVSYEQYF
TRBJ1-4,TRBV7-9,.,.,TGTGCCAGCAGCCCCAGGCTGGCAGCAACTAATGAAAAACTGTTTTTT,CASSPRLAATNEKLFF
TRBJ2-2,TRBV11-2,.,.,TGTGCCAGCAGTGAGGACGGACTGAACACCGGGGAGCTGTTTTTT,CASSEDGLNTGELFF
TRBJ2-6,TRBV25-1,.,TRBD1,TGTGCCAGCAGTGAATTTCGGACAGGGTCTGGGGCCAACGTCCTGACTTTC,CASSEFRTGSGANVLTF
TRBJ1-4,TRBV25-1,.,.,TGTGCCAGCAGTGAATGGGCAGAATTGGAAAAACTGTTTTTT,CASSEWAELEKLFF
TRBJ1-1,TRBV7-2,few,.,TGTGCCAGCACCACTTCAGGGAACAGGGTAAAAGCTTTCTTT,CASTTSGNRVKAFF
TRBJ2-2,TRBV9,.,TRBD2,TGTGCCAGCAGCGTTCCGGGAGGGGACACCGGGGAGCTGTTTTTT,CASSVPGGDTGELFF
TRBJ2-3,TRBV7-8,few,.,TGTGCCAGCAGCACGGACTGGTATAGCACAGATACGCAGTATTTT,CASSTDWYSTDTQYF
TRBJ2-7,TRBV19,.,.,TGTGCCAGTAGTCCCAGGGATCGCGAGCAGTACTTC,CASSPRDREQYF
TRBJ1-1,TRBV6-4,.,.,TGTGCCAGCAGCCCGGACAGAGCCAACACTGAAGCTTTCTTT,CASSPDRANTEAFF
TRBJ2-5,TRBV2,.,TRBD1,TGTGCCAGCACTGGACAGGGCCAAGAGACCCAGTACTTC,CASTGQGQETQYF
TRBJ2-7,TRBV6-4,few,TRBD2,TGTGCCAGCAGTCCTGAAGCGGGGGGCTCCTACGAGCAGTACTTC,CASSPEAGGSYEQYF
TRBJ2-1,TRBV2,once,.,TGTGCCAGCATGGAGGGCGCGGGCTACAATGAGCAGTTCTTC,CASMEGAGYNEQFF
TRBJ1-1,TRBV5-1,few,.,TGCGCCAGCAGCCCGCAGTCCGGGTCTGGAGGCACTGAAGCTTTCTTT,CASSPQSGSGGTEAFF
TRBJ1-1,TRBV6-6,.,TRBD1,TGTGCCACCACAGGGGGCTTCCGTGCAGGTGAAGCTTTCTTT,CATTGGFRAGEAFF
TRBJ1-6,TRBV9,.,.,TGTGCCAGCAGCGTAGATCCGGGGTTGAATTCACCCCTCCACTTT,CASSVDPGLNSPLHF
TRBJ2-7,TRBV5-4,few,.,TGTGCCAGCAGCTTGGAACCGAGCTCCTACGAGCAGTACTTC,CASSLEPSSYEQYF
TRBJ2-2,TRBV19,.,.,TGTGCCAGTAGTATAGCTCCCCCGAACACCGGGGAGCTGTTTTTT,CASSIAPPNTGELFF
TRBJ1-2,TRBV12-5,.,TRBD1,TGTGCTAGTGGTTTGGTCACAGACCGGGACAGGGGAGTCTATGGCTACACCTTC,CASGLVTDRDRGVYGYTF
TRBJ2-3,TRBV25-1,.,TRBD2,TGTGCCAGCAATGATCGACTAGCGGGGGAGGTTGGGACAGATACGCAGTATTTT,CASNDRLAGEVGTDTQYF
TRBJ2-5,TRBV18,.,TRBD2,TGTGCCAGCTCACCTGTAATGGGACTAGCGGACCAAGAGACCCAGTACTTC,CASSPVMGLADQETQYF
TRBJ2-2,TRBV7-6,.,.,TGTGCCAGCAGCTTAGTTCAGACGAACACCGGGGAGCTGTTTTTT,CASSLVQTNTGELFF
TRBJ1-1,TRBV9,.,.,TGTGCCAGCAGCTCCAAGGACAGTTGGAACACTGAAGCTTTCTTT,CASSSKDSWNTEAFF
TRBJ1-2,TRBV30,.,.,TGTGCCTGGAGCTCCTTTAGGGGATGGGGCTACACCTTC,CAWSSFRGWGYTF
TRBJ2-1,TRBV9,.,.,TGTGCCAGCAGCGTAGGTAGGGGAAGCACCTACAATGAGCAGTTCTTC,CASSVGRGSTYNEQFF
TRBJ2-1,TRBV27,.,TRBD2,TGTGCCAGCAGTTTGGGACTAGCGGGAGGCAATGAGCAGTTCTTC,CASSLGLAGGNEQFF
TRBJ2-2,TRBV9,few,.,TGTGCCAGCAGCGTCGAAAAGGGGGACCAGGGACGGACCGGGGAGCTGTTTTTT,CASSVEKGDQGRTGELFF
TRBJ2-1,TRBV27,.,.,TGTGCCAGCAGTTTCTTGCGGGCGAATAATGAGCAGTTCTTC,CASSFLRANNEQFF